This is a list of T cell receptor beta chains from one sample in a study of metastatic and nonmetastatic thyroid tumors. TCRdb redid the clone calls on the PCR reads using MiXCR. In the table there are approximately 25,000 clones, around 28% of which are singletons. Sequencing was done on a sample of blood. These receptors were obtained from a male donor with papillary thyroid cancer or a benign thyroid nodule (not recorded which). Some clones in this sample may be carry-over from other donors' samples. Both conserved end residues are part of each CDR3. The order of the fields is J gene, V gene, D gene, clone size, CDR3 protein, CDR3 DNA. D genes are given only for firm matches. Size values are once, few and many counts, or a class for expanded clones, and some rows have none.

>TRBJ2-2|TRBV18|.|many
CASSPDRSVGELFF
TGTGCCAGCTCACCAGACAGGTCCGTCGGGGAGCTGTTTTTT
>TRBJ2-3|TRBV6-1|TRBD2|few
CASSETSGGADTQYF
TGTGCCAGCAGTGAAACTAGCGGGGGGGCAGATACGCAGTATTTT
>TRBJ2-3|TRBV6-2/TRBV6-3|TRBD2|few
CASSLGGPTASQYF
TGTGCCAGCAGTTTGGGAGGGCCCACAGCTTCGCAGTATTTT
>TRBJ2-1|TRBV28|TRBD2|few
CASILAGVPYNEQFF
TGTGCCAGCATCCTAGCGGGGGTACCCTACAATGAGCAGTTCTTC
>TRBJ2-7|TRBV5-1|TRBD2|.
CAKSLNSGSTYEQYF
TGCGCCAAGAGCCTAAATAGCGGGAGCACGTACGAGCAGTACTTC
>TRBJ2-7|TRBV2|TRBD2|many
CASIAFGTSHVEQYF
TGTGCCAGCATTGCCTTCGGGACTAGTCATGTCGAGCAGTACTTC
>TRBJ2-1|TRBV15|.|.
CATSRAVDASYNEQFF
TGTGCCACCAGCAGAGCAGTGGACGCCTCCTACAATGAGCAGTTCTTC
>TRBJ1-6|TRBV3-1|.|many
CASSRENSPLHF
TGTGCCAGCAGCCGGGAGAATTCACCCCTCCACTTT
>TRBJ2-4|TRBV20-1|.|.
CSAGGPARDSNHIQYF
TGCAGTGCTGGGGGGCCCGCCCGGGACTCCAATCACATTCAGTACTTC
>TRBJ2-1|TRBV24-1|TRBD1|.
CVTSESGTGNCNEQFF
TGTGTCACCAGTGAGTCCGGGACAGGGAACTGCAATGAGCAGTTCTTC
>TRBJ2-1|TRBV7-3|.|few
CASSPKALGDEQFF
TGTGCCAGCAGCCCAAAAGCCCTCGGGGATGAGCAGTTCTTC
>TRBJ2-7|TRBV7-9|.|.
CASTLTPGLNDQYF
TGTGCCAGCACCCTTACCCCCGGACTCAACGATCAGTACTTC
>TRBJ2-1|TRBV20-1|.|.
CSARGLEEQFF
TGCAGTGCTAGAGGACTCGAGGAGCAGTTCTTC
>TRBJ1-2|TRBV4-1|TRBD1|many
CASSQFRDRGAGYTF
TGCGCCAGCAGCCAGTTTAGGGACAGGGGGGCTGGCTACACCTTC
>TRBJ2-7|TRBV29-1|.|few
CSVEVRGGYEQYF
TGCAGCGTTGAAGTCAGGGGCGGGTACGAGCAGTACTTC
>TRBJ2-1|TRBV24-1|.|many
CATSDPRGRGEQFF
TGTGCCACCAGTGACCCTCGCGGCCGCGGGGAGCAGTTCTTC
>TRBJ2-7|TRBV2|.|.
CASGGVGTYEQYF
TGTGCCAGCGGGGGCGTAGGGACCTACGAGCAGTACTTC